This T cell receptor (beta chain) was observed in a study of blood T cells in healthy people across ages. Study conclusions and caveats: Older individuals had lower TCR beta diversity per million T cells (the decline was roughly linear).

Healthy Caucasians from Russia aged about 6 to 90 served as donors. Primers used in a second PCR of about 6 to 12 cycles were a sample-barcoded 5' primer and a J-beta primer mix. Each TCR beta cDNA got a 12-nucleotide random molecular identifier. TCRdb reprocessed the 5' RACE reads with MiXCR, giving one entry per CDR3 protein. The sample shows roughly 2 million distinct CDR3 sequences, around half of them seen only once. Points on this clonotype: Its antigen is not known.

The J segment lost 5 bases and the V segment lost 0 bases, leaving 4 bases of the junction unmatched. Per the germline V gene, CDR1 is MNHNY and CDR2 is SVGAGI (reference sequence). This CDR3 has 17 residues. The sequenced material came from blood. This clonotype was sampled from a woman between 40 and 55 years old in good health. This rearrangement joins TRBV6-6 to TRBJ1-6; the match to TRBD1 covers 10 bases. CDR3 residues: CASSYSMGQGNNSPLHF. CDR3 DNA: TGTGCCAGCAGTTACTCAATGGGACAGGGGAATAATTCACCCCTCCACTTT.